Each of the 10 T cell receptor beta chains below was sequenced from the same sample in a study of cytomegalovirus exposure and HLA in healthy donors. The PCR contained 60 Vbeta and 13 Jbeta primers. Libraries were prepared by immunoSEQ multiplex PCR; TCRdb keeps only in-frame clonotypes and omits some of them. The sample table includes roughly 140,000 clones. Sequencing used PBMCs. These receptors were obtained from a middle-aged man in good health and CMV-seronegative.

The chain employs TRBV7-9 and TRBJ2-5; 8 bases fit TRBD1. CDR3 size: 13 residues. Germline V CDR1 and CDR2: SEHNR, FQNEAQ (reference sequence). The trim removed 5 bases at V and 2 bases at J, leaving 1 base unmatched. CDR3 amino acids: CASSRTGQETQYF. The CDR3 region has the DNA TGTGCCAGCAGCCGGACAGGGCAAGAGACCCAGTACTTC. Supplemented by reference TRBV7-9 and TRBJ2-5, the full variable domain reads DTGVSQNPRHKITKRGQNVTFRCDPISEHNRLYWYRQTLGQGPEFLTYFQNEAQLEKSRLLSDRFSAERPKGSFSTLEIQRTEQGDSAMYLCASSRTGQETQYFGPGTRLLVL.

The rearrangement uses TRBV5-4 and TRBJ1-4, with D possibly matching TRBD1 (6 bases). The germline V gene has CDR1 SGHNT and CDR2 YYREEE (reference sequence). V lost 0 bases and J 3 bases, leaving 12 bases between the germline ends. This CDR3 spans 16 amino acids. Here the CDR3 reads CASSLDMGTPNEKLFF. In DNA form, the CDR3 reads TGTGCCAGCAGCTTGGATATGGGGACACCTAATGAAAAACTGTTTTTT. Filled out from reference TRBV5-4 and TRBJ1-4, the complete variable domain reads ETGVTQSPTHLIKTRGQQVTLRCSSQSGHNTVSWYQQALGQGPQFIFQYYREEENGRGNFPPRFSGLQFPNYSSELNVNALELDDSALYLCASSLDMGTPNEKLFFGSGTQLSVL.

The chain employs TRBV27 and TRBJ2-3; the match to TRBD2 covers 10 bases. Trimming removed 5 bases from V and 2 bases from J; junction bases left unmatched: 10. CDR3 length: 17 amino acids. Per the germline V gene, CDR1 is MNHEY and CDR2 is SMNVEV (reference sequence). DNA for the CDR3: TGTGCCAGCAGTCCCACGGTACTAGCGGGGCTCACAGATACGCAGTATTTT. This translates into CASSPTVLAGLTDTQYF.

V gene TRBV19 combines with J gene TRBJ2-7; 8 nucleotides match TRBD2. The CDR3 loop spans 16 amino acids. The germline CDR1 and CDR2 sequences are LNHDA and SQIVND (reference sequence). Trimming at V came to 5 bases and at J to 2 bases, leaving 11 bases not matched to a gene. The CDR3 DNA is TGTGCCAGTAGTTCATACGCGCGGGGGGTCCCCTACGAGCAGTACTTC. Amino acids: CASSSYARGVPYEQYF.

The rearrangement joins TRBV18 to TRBJ2-1, with D possibly TRBD1 on 5 matching bases. Per the germline V gene, CDR1 is KGHSH and CDR2 is LQKENI. The CDR3 runs 16 residues. Trimming shortened V by 3 bases and J by 0 bases, and 12 bases separated the two germline ends. CDR3 nucleotide sequence: TGTGCCAGCTCACCTCAGGGCGGAACCTCCTACAATGAGCAGTTCTTC. It is translated as CASSPQGGTSYNEQFF.

The rearrangement uses TRBV6-5 and TRBJ2-7; D is perhaps TRBD1 (7 bases). CDR3 size: 16 residues. Germline CDR1 is MNHEY and CDR2 is SVGAGI. V shed 2 bases and J shed 2 bases, with 16 bases lying between them. The CDR3 protein is CASSYGTAGGPYEQYF. The CDR3 DNA is TGTGCCAGCAGTTACGGGACAGCAGGGGGGCCCTACGAGCAGTACTTC.

In the case of this clone: The identical CDR3 is also encoded by other nucleotide sequences in the sample. The chain links TRBV2 to TRBJ2-7; D may be TRBD2 (6 bases). The germline V gene encodes CDR1 SNHLY and CDR2 FYNNEI. The ends were cut back, 1 base at V and 3 bases at J, with 19 bases in the middle. CDR3 length: 17 amino acids. In nucleotides, the CDR3 is TGTGCCAGCAGTGAAGGGTGGGGACTTAAGCCAAACTACGAGCAGTACTTC. Amino acid sequence: CASSEGWGLKPNYEQYF.

The chain recombines TRBV6-1 with TRBJ1-5; D possibly corresponds to TRBD1 (6 bases). Trimming left V 8 bases short and J 5 bases short, with 13 bases between. The CDR3 spans 13 residues. Germline assignment: CDR1 MNHNS and CDR2 SASEGT. The CDR3 protein is CASAGQTDQPQHF. The CDR3 DNA sequence: TGTGCCAGCGCCGGACAGACCGATCAGCCCCAGCATTTT.

The gene calls are TRBV4-2 and TRBJ1-2; 10 nucleotides line up with TRBD1. Trimming cost V 4 bases and J 2 bases; bases outside gene matches: 7. This CDR3 region has 16 residues. Germline V gene data show CDR1 as LGHNA and CDR2 as YNFKEQ. The CDR3 sequence: CASSPLDRGRNYGYTF. The CDR3, as DNA: TGTGCCAGCAGCCCGCTGGACAGGGGGAGGAACTATGGCTACACCTTC.

The chain couples TRBV29-1 to TRBJ1-2; a weak D match, TRBD1 (5 bases). Germline values: CDR1 SQVTM, CDR2 ANQGSEA. V lost 7 bases to trimming and J lost 3 bases, with 9 bases between them. CDR3 size: 11 residues. CDR3 in DNA: TGCAGCGACCGGGGGGACTATGGCTACACCTTC. Protein sequence: CSDRGDYGYTF. Filled out from reference TRBV29-1 and TRBJ1-2, the complete variable domain reads SAVISQKPSRDICQRGTSLTIQCQVDSQVTMMFWYRQQPGQSLTLIATANQGSEATYESGFVIDKFPISRPNLTFSTLTVSNMSPEDSSIYLCSDRGDYGYTFGSGTRLTVV.